The 20 T cell receptor beta chains below come from one sample, sequenced in a study of beta chain features in type 1 diabetes. Study-level findings and limits: In every one of the four CD4+ subsets, TCRB CDR3s were moderately but significantly shorter in Type 1 diabetes patients.

These receptors lack a known antigen. Expressed TCRB transcripts got sequenced, as all isolated RNA was reverse transcribed. Sequenced by immunoSEQ multiplex PCR; TCRdb stores in-frame clones only, minus some. The table includes about 710,000 clones, over 13% detected once. The sequenced sample was naive CD4+ T cells from blood. The receptors were sampled from a man between 18 and 29 years old with type 1 diabetes.

This clone has more than one count but fewer than ten. The chain employs TRBV4-3 and TRBJ1-4; 9 bases match TRBD1. After removal of 0 bases from V and 7 bases from J, the junction contained 6 bases not matched to a gene. The CDR3 length is 16 residues. Per germline, CDR1 LGHNA and CDR2 YSLEER. CDR3 nucleotide sequence: TGCGCCAGCAGCCAAGACGACAGGGGGAAGAGTGAAAAACTGTTTTTT. This codes for CASSQDDRGKSEKLFF.

This clone was found a few times. The chain is built from TRBV7-6 and TRBJ2-5, with 10 bases identical to TRBD2. J was trimmed by 4 bases and V by 2 bases; bases with no gene match: 1. The CDR3 length is 14 residues. Germline V lookup: CDR1 SGHVS, CDR2 FNYEAQ. CDR3 amino acids: CASSLSGRVETQYF. The CDR3 bases are TGTGCCAGCAGCTTAAGCGGGAGGGTAGAGACCCAGTACTTC.

The chain uses TRBV30 and TRBJ2-7; a weak D match, TRBD2 (6 bases). The germline V gene encodes CDR1 GTSNPN and CDR2 SVGIG (reference sequence). The length of the CDR3 is 15 residues. Trimming pared 5 bases from V and 0 bases from J, leaving 17 bases between. The CDR3 loop reads CAWLPGLKSSYEQYF. The CDR3 coding sequence is TGTGCCTGGCTGCCGGGACTCAAGAGCTCCTACGAGCAGTACTTC.

The chain couples TRBV6-5 to TRBJ2-4, with D unresolved. CDR1 and CDR2 (germline): MNHEY, SVGAGI. V lost 3 bases, J lost 0 bases, and 12 bases lay in between. The CDR3 sequence is 16 residues long. In DNA, the CDR3 is TGTGCCAGCAGTTATTCCCTCGGCGGAGCCAAAAACATTCAGTACTTC. Protein: CASSYSLGGAKNIQYF.

The sample holds a few counts of this clone. The rearrangement links TRBV18 to TRBJ2-1, with no clear D. Between the trimmed V and J ends, which lost 4 bases and 6 bases, there was a span of 10 bases. The CDR3 has 13 residues. Germline-derived CDR1 and CDR2 are KGHSH and LQKENI. CDR3 sequence reads: CASSQTESNEQFF. The CDR3 DNA reads TGTGCCAGCTCACAGACGGAATCCAATGAGCAGTTCTTC.

In this sample, this clone turned up a few times. The J gene is TRBJ2-7, the V gene TRBV28; perhaps D is TRBD1 or TRBD2 (5 bases each). Trimming removed 3 bases from V and 2 bases from J, with 17 bases in between. CDR1 and CDR2 from the germline V gene are MDHEN and SYDVKM. The CDR3 consists of 16 residues. CDR3 nucleotides: TGTGCCAGCAGTTTTGTCGGGACCCTGCCCCCCTACGAGCAGTACTTC. It codes for CASSFVGTLPPYEQYF.

The CDR3 DNA reads as TGTGCCTGGAGTCTGGGACAAGTTTACAATGAGCAGTTCTTC. Amino acids: CAWSLGQVYNEQFF. The chain couples TRBV30 to TRBJ2-1, with D perhaps TRBD1 (6 bases). The CDR3 is 14 residues long. Trimming removed 2 bases from V and 4 bases from J, with 12 bases in between. Germline assignment: CDR1 GTSNPN and CDR2 SVGIG (reference sequence).

This clone has only a few counts. This sequence joins TRBV18 and TRBJ1-5; D gene ambiguous. CDR1 and CDR2 from the germline V gene are KGHSH and LQKENI. The V and J ends lost 1 base and 0 bases respectively, with 13 bases between them. This CDR3 spans 17 amino acids. This CDR3 reads CASSPRSSPYSNQPQHF. CDR3 coding DNA: TGTGCCAGCTCACCACGGTCCAGCCCTTATAGCAATCAGCCCCAGCATTTT.

This clone was seen a handful of times. The V and J genes are TRBV28 and TRBJ2-7; TRBD1 matches at 8 bases. Germline values: CDR1 MDHEN, CDR2 SYDVKM. CDR3 length: 15 amino acids. V trimming: 8 bases; J trimming: 0 bases; junction bases outside the gene matches: 9. In DNA form, the CDR3 reads TGTGCCAGCTGCCCCGGGGACAGGCGCTCCTACGAGCAGTACTTC. Its translation: CASCPGDRRSYEQYF.

The V call is TRBV7-9, the J call TRBJ1-5; D ambiguous. CDR3 size: 14 residues. V dropped 5 bases and J dropped 1 base, with 9 bases sitting between them. Germline CDR1 and CDR2: SEHNR and FQNEAQ (reference sequence). CDR3: CASSAEYSNQPQHF. The CDR3 coding sequence is TGTGCCAGCAGCGCAGAGTACAGCAATCAGCCCCAGCATTTT.

CDR3 residues: CASSLIGLGEQYF. The CDR3 DNA is TGTGCCAGCAGCTTAATTGGGCTGGGAGAGCAGTACTTC. The rearrangement links TRBV7-3 to TRBJ2-7; D remains unclear. The CDR3 runs 13 residues. V lost 1 base and J lost 7, with 11 bases in between. Germline V gives CDR1 SGHTA, CDR2 FQGTGA.

This clone was observed a few times. Here the CDR3 DNA reads TGTGCCAGCAGCTCCCGGTCCCCCCACGAGCAGTACTTC. Amino acids: CASSSRSPHEQYF. This chain connects TRBV7-3 to TRBJ2-7; D ambiguous. Germline CDR1 and CDR2: SGHTA and FQGTGA. With 4 bases removed from V and 5 bases from J, the gap between germline ends came to 12 bases. CDR3 length: 13 amino acids.

On this clone: This sample also contains other DNA sequences that code for the same CDR3. The rearrangement joins TRBV18 to TRBJ2-5; D is unresolved. Germline values: CDR1 KGHSH, CDR2 LQKENI. V was pared by 3 bases and J by 4 bases, with 3 bases between. The CDR3 length is 11 residues. CDR3 coding DNA: TGTGCCAGCTCACCGAGAGAGACCCAGTACTTC. The encoded protein is CASSPRETQYF.

The rearrangement links TRBV5-1 to TRBJ2-1, with 11 bases lining up with TRBD1. Germline loops: CDR1 SGHRS, CDR2 YFSETQ. The CDR3 length is 15 residues. The junction had 5 bases not matched to a gene; V was cut back by 4 bases and J by 5 bases. The CDR3 sequence: CASSGWGQGDNEQFF. The CDR3 region has the DNA TGCGCCAGCAGCGGATGGGGACAGGGGGACAATGAGCAGTTCTTC.

V and J are TRBV15 and TRBJ2-7; a weak D match, TRBD2 (6 bases). The CDR3 has 15 amino acids. Germline V gene sequence: CDR1 LNHNV, CDR2 YYDKDF (reference sequence). V gave up 3 bases and J gave up 0 bases, with 12 bases separating them. CDR3 bases: TGTGCCACCAGCAGCCAAACGGGGGACTCCTACGAGCAGTACTTC. This gives the protein CATSSQTGDSYEQYF. Looking up the rest from reference TRBV15 and TRBJ2-7 gives the full variable domain: DAMVIQNPRYQVTQFGKPVTLSCSQTLNHNVMYWYQQKSSQAPKLLFHYYDKDFNNEADTPDNFQSRRPNTSFCFLDIRSPGLGDTAMYLCATSSQTGDSYEQYFGPGTRLTVT.

The table lists this clone with a few counts. An end of the junction does not agree with germline; a read error may underlie this. The rearrangement links TRBV14 to TRBJ2-7; 8 bases are a match to TRBD1. The CDR3 loop spans 13 amino acids. Germline-derived CDR1 and CDR2 are SGHDN and FVKESK. CDR3 sequence: CASSPQPGQANHF. The CDR3 DNA reads as TGTGCCAGCAGCCCACAACCGGGACAGGCTAACCACTTC.

This clone has more than one count but fewer than ten. The V and J genes are TRBV23-1 and TRBJ2-5; weak D call: TRBD1 (6 bases). Being an ORF, TRBV23-1 has a function that is uncertain. Trimming cost V 4 bases and J 4 bases, with 19 bases left between them. CDR3 length: 16 amino acids. In DNA, the CDR3 is TGCGCCAGCAGTCCCGTGGGACAAGGTGGCCCAGAGACCCAGTACTTC. It specifies CASSPVGQGGPETQYF.

J is TRBJ2-2 and V is TRBV29-1; D gene ambiguous. Trimming shortened V by 7 bases and J by 5 bases, and 14 bases separated the two germline ends. The germline V gene encodes CDR1 SQVTM and CDR2 ANQGSEA. This CDR3 region has 13 residues. CDR3 in amino acids: CSALGLLTGELFF. The CDR3 DNA sequence: TGCAGCGCTCTAGGCCTTTTGACCGGGGAGCTGTTTTTT.

V and J are TRBV19 and TRBJ1-4, with a possible D match to TRBD1 (6 bases). CDR1 is LNHDA and CDR2 is SQIVND in the germline V gene (reference sequence). The V end was cut by 3 bases, the J end by 8 bases, with 13 bases between. The CDR3 is 14 residues long. In nucleotides, the CDR3 is TGTGCCAGTAGTATTCACAGGGATGAAGAAAAACTGTTTTTT. Protein sequence: CASSIHRDEEKLFF.

The CDR3 region is CASSGLATADTQYF. The CDR3 coding sequence is TGTGCCAGCAGCGGACTAGCGACGGCAGATACGCAGTATTTT. This chain links TRBV9 with TRBJ2-3; 8 bases match TRBD2. Trimming took 3 bases from V and 4 from J; bases not matched to a gene: 4. The CDR3 loop spans 14 amino acids. CDR1 is SGDLS and CDR2 is YYNGEE in the germline V gene.